This record concerns one T cell receptor (beta chain) sequence. Assay: immunoSEQ multiplex PCR; the TCRdb copy retains only in-frame clones and omits some. The sample has 150,000 to 200,000 clones; over 70% are singletons. Trimming took off 3 bases at V and 8 bases at J, with 16 bases between the two ends. The length of the CDR3 is 13 residues. CDR1 DFQATT and CDR2 SNEGSKA come from the germline V gene (reference sequence). These data originate in a study of blood T cell repertoires in COVID-19. The V and J genes are TRBV20-1 and TRBJ1-2; D call uncertain. The sample comprised PBMCs or T cells enriched from blood (not recorded which). This receptor was obtained from a man aged 45-65 years who had recovered from COVID-19. The CDR3 region is CSASLIRPEGYTF. The CDR3 DNA is TGCAGTGCTAGTTTAATCAGGCCGGAAGGCTACACCTTC.